A selection of T cell receptor beta chains follows, all from one sample in a study of blood T cell repertoires in COVID-19. Repertoires were generated with immunoSEQ multiplex PCR, while TCRdb's copy carries only in-frame clones and drops some. There are over 450,000 clones in the sample; roughly 89% occur only once, and around 0.9% lies in the top ten. Sequenced material: peripheral blood. These receptors all stem from a man between 18 and 35 years old with COVID-19, enrolled during active disease. Each CDR3 is given with its conserved first and last residue. D genes are given only for firm matches. The size of a clone is reported for some rows only, either as once, few or many, or as a class for expanded clones.

d_call,j_call,clone_size,cdr3_length,v_call,cdr3_aa,cdr3_nt
TRBD1,TRBJ1-1,NA,18,TRBV23-1,CASSRKPGQPLENTEAFF,TGCGCCAGCAGTCGTAAACCGGGACAGCCACTAGAGAACACTGAAGCTTTCTTT
TRBD1,TRBJ1-1,NA,18,TRBV4-1,CASSPPPRTGAPNTEAFF,TGCGCCAGCAGCCCACCCCCCCGGACAGGGGCACCGAACACTGAAGCTTTCTTT
NA,TRBJ2-1,NA,13,TRBV5-4,CASRKDSYNEQFF,TGTGCCAGCCGGAAAGACAGTTACAATGAGCAGTTCTTC
NA,TRBJ1-1,NA,15,TRBV6-5,CASSYDGAADTEAFF,TGTGCCAGCAGTTACGATGGGGCCGCGGACACTGAAGCTTTCTTT
NA,TRBJ2-3,NA,12,TRBV11-3,CASSLSKDTQYF,TGTGCCAGCAGCCTATCAAAAGATACGCAGTATTTT
TRBD1,TRBJ1-2,NA,14,TRBV7-4,CASSWGDRGDGYTF,TGTGCCAGCAGCTGGGGGGACAGGGGCGATGGCTACACCTTC
NA,TRBJ2-3,NA,15,TRBV19,CASSPSGTSTDTQYF,TGTGCCAGTAGCCCAAGCGGAACTAGCACAGATACGCAGTATTTT
NA,TRBJ2-1,NA,14,TRBV3-1/TRBV3-2,CASSQGWGVNEQFF,TGTGCCAGCAGCCAGGGTTGGGGGGTCAATGAGCAGTTCTTC
NA,TRBJ2-1,NA,14,TRBV19,CASSVATTGNEQFF,TGTGCCAGTAGTGTCGCCACTACAGGGAATGAGCAGTTCTTC
TRBD1,TRBJ1-5,NA,16,TRBV27,CASSNHYRGGNQPQHF,TGTGCCAGCAGTAACCACTACAGGGGAGGCAATCAGCCCCAGCATTTT
TRBD2,TRBJ2-1,few,16,TRBV24-1,CATSDSPSGGYNEQFF,TGTGCCACCAGTGATTCCCCTAGCGGGGGCTACAATGAGCAGTTCTTC
NA,TRBJ1-2,NA,14,TRBV2,CASSEGGSAYGYTF,TGTGCCAGCAGCGAAGGAGGGAGCGCCTATGGCTACACCTTC